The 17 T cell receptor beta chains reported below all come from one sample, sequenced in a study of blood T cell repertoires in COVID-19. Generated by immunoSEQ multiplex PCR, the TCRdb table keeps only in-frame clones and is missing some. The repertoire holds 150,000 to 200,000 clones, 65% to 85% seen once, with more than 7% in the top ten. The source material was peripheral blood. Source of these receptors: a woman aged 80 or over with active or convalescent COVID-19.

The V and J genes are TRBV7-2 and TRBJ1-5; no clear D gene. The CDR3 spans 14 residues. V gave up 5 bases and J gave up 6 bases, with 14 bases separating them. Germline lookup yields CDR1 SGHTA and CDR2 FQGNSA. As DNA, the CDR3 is TGTGCCAGCAGCGCCGAGCGGACTAGTCAGCCCCAGCATTTT. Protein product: CASSAERTSQPQHF.

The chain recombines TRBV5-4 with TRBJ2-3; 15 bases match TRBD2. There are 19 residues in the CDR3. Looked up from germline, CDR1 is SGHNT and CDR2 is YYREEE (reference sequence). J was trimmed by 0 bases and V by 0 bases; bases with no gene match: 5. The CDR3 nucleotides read TGTGCCAGCAGCTTGGCCGGGACTAGCGGGGGGACTAGCACAGATACGCAGTATTTT. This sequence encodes CASSLAGTSGGTSTDTQYF.

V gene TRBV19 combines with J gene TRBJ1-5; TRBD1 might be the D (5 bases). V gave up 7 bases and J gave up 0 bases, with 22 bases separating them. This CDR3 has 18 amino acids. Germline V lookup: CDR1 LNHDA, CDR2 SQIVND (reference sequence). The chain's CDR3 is CASTGSPGLFYSNQPQHF. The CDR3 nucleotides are TGTGCCAGTACTGGGAGTCCGGGACTTTTTTATAGCAATCAGCCCCAGCATTTT. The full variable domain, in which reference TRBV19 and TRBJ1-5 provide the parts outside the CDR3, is DGGITQSPKYLFRKEGQNVTLSCEQNLNHDAMYWYRQDPGQGLRLIYYSQIVNDFQKGDIAEGYSVSREKKESFPLTVTSAQKNPTAFYLCASTGSPGLFYSNQPQHFGDGTRLSIL.

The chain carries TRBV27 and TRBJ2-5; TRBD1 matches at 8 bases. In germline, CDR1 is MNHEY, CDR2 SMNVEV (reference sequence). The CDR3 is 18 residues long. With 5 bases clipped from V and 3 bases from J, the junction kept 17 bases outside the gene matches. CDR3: CASSPRTGMALLEETQYF. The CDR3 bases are TGTGCCAGCAGTCCGCGGACAGGGATGGCCCTCCTCGAAGAGACCCAGTACTTC.

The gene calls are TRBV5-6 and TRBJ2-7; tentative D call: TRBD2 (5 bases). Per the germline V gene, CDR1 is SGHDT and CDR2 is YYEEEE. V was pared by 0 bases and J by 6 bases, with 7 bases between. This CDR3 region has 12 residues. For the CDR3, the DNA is TGTGCCAGCAGCTTGGGAGGAGGCGAGCAGTACTTC. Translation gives CASSLGGGEQYF.

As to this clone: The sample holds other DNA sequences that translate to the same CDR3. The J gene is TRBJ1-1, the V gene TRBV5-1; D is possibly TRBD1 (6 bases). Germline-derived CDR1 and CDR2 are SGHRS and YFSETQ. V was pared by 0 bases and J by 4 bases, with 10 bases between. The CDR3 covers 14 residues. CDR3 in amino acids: CASSLEGVGTEAFF. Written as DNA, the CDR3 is TGCGCCAGCAGCTTGGAGGGGGTGGGCACTGAAGCTTTCTTT.

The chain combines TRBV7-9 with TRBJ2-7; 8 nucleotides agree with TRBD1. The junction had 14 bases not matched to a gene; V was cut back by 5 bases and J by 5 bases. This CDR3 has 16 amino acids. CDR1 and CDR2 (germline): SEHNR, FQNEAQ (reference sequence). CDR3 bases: TGTGCCAGCAGCCCGCCTCGATGGACAGGGATAAACGAGCAGTACTTC. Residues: CASSPPRWTGINEQYF.

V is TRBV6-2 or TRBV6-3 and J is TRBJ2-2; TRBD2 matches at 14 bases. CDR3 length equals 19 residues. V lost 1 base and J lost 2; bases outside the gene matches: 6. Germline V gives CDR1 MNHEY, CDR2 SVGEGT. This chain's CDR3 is CASSYFGLAGGKNTGELFF. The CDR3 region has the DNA TGTGCCAGCAGTTACTTCGGACTAGCGGGGGGTAAAAACACCGGGGAGCTGTTTTTT.

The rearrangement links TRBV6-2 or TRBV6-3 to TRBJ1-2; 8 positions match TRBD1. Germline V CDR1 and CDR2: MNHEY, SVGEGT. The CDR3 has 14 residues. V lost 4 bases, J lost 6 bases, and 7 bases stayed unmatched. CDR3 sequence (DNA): TGTGCCAGCAGTTTGACAGGGGACTTCGATGGCTACACCTTC. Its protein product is CASSLTGDFDGYTF.

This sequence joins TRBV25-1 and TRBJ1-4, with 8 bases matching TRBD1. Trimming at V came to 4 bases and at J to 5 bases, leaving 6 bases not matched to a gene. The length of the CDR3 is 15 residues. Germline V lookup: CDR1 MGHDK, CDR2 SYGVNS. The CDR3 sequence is CASSVPTGENEKLFF. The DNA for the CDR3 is TGTGCCAGCAGTGTACCGACAGGGGAGAATGAAAAACTGTTTTTT.

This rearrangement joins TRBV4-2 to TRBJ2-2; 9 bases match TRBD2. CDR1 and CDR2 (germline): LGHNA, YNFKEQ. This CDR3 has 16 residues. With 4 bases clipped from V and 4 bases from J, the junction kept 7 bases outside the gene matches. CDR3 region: CASSPGGLAITGELFF. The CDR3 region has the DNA TGTGCCAGCAGCCCTGGTGGACTAGCGATCACCGGGGAGCTGTTTTTT.

CDR3 in DNA: TGTGCCTGGAGTGGACAGGAGCAATTCTATGGCTACACCTTC. Its translation is CAWSGQEQFYGYTF. V gene TRBV30 combines with J gene TRBJ1-2, with D possibly being TRBD1 (6 bases). The length of the CDR3 is 14 residues. CDR1 and CDR2 from the germline V gene are GTSNPN and SVGIG (reference sequence). With 1 base removed from V and 4 bases from J, the gap between germline ends came to 13 bases.

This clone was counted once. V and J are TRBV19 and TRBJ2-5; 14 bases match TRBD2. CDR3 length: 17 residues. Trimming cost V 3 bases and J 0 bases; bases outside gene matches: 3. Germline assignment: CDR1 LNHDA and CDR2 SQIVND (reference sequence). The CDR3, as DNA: TGTGCCAGTAGTATTTGGACTAGCGGGGGGTACCAAGAGACCCAGTACTTC. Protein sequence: CASSIWTSGGYQETQYF.

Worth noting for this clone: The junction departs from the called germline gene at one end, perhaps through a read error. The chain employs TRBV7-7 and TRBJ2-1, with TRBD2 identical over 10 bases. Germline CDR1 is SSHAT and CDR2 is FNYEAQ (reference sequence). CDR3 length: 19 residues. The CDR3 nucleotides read TGTGCTAGCAGCTTAGGCGCAGCGGGGGGGCCCAGCTCCTACAATGAGCAGTTCTTC. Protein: CASSLGAAGGPSSYNEQFF.

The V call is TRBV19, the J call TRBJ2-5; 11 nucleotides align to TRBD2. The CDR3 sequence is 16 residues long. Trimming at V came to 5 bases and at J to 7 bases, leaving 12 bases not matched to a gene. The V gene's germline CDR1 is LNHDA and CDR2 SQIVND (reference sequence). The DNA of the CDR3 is TGTGCCAGTAGTTCCGTAGCGGGGGGGCGGCTGGGGACCCAGTACTTC. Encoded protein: CASSSVAGGRLGTQYF.

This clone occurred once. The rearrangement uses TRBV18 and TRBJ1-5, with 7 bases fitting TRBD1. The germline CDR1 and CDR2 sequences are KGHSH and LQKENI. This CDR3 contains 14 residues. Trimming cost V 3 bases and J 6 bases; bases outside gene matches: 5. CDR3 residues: CASSPGTDLQPQHF. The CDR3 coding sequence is TGTGCCAGCTCACCGGGGACAGACCTTCAGCCCCAGCATTTT.

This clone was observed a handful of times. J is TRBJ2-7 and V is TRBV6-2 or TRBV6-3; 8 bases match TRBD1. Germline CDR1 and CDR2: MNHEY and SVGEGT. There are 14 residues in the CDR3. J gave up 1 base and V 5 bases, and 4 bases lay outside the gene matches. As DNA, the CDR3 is TGTGCCAGCAGTAAGACAGGGGAGTCCTACGAGCAGTACTTC. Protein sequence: CASSKTGESYEQYF.